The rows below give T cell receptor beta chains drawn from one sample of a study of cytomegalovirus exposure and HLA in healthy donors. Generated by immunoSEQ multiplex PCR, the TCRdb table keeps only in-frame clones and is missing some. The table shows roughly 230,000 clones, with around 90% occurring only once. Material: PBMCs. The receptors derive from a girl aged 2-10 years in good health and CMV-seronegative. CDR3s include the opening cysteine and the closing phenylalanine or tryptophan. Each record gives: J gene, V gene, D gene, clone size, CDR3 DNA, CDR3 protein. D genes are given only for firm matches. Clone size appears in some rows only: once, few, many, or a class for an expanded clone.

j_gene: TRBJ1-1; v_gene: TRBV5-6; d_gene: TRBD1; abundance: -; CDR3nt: TGTGCCAGCAGCTTATACCGGACAGGGGGCAGGGGCACTGAAGCTTTCTTT; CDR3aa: CASSLYRTGGRGTEAFF
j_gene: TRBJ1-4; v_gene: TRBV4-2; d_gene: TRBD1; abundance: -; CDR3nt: TGTGCCAGCAGCCAAGTGTTTGGGACAGACCCTTCCACTAATGAAAAACTGTTTTTT; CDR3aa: CASSQVFGTDPSTNEKLFF
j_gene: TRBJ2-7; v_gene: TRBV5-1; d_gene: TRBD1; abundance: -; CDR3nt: TGCGCCAGCAGCTTGGATAGCCCTGCGACAGGGAATGATTACGAGCAGTACTTC; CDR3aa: CASSLDSPATGNDYEQYF
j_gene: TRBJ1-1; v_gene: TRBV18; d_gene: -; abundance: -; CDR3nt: TGTGCCAGCTCAACCACAAGTACTGAAGCTTTCTTT; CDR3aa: CASSTTSTEAFF
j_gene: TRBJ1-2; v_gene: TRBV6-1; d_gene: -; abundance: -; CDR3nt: TGTGCCAGCAGTGAAGCCCAGGGGAGTGGCTACACCTTC; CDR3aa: CASSEAQGSGYTF
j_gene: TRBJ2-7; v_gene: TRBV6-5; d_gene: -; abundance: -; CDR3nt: TGTGCCAGCAGTTACACCACCGACGGGTACGAGCAGTACTTC; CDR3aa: CASSYTTDGYEQYF
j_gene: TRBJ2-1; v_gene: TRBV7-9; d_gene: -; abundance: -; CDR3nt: TGTGCCAGCACCCCGACAGCCTTGGTTTCCTACAATGAGCAGTTCTTC; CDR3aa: CASTPTALVSYNEQFF
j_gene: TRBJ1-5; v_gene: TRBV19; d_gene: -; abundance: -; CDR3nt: TGTGCCAGTAGTAAAGGGTGGCAGGGGAAGAATCAGCCCCAGCATTTT; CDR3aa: CASSKGWQGKNQPQHF
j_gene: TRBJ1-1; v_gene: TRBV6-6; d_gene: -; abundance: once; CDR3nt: TGTGCCAGCAGCCGGGAAACGCCGGACGGAGCTTTCTTT; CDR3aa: CASSRETPDGAFF
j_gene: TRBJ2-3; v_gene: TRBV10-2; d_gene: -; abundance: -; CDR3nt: TGCGCCAGCAGCGAGTCGGCAGTTCCCTCAGATACGCAGTATTTT; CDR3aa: CASSESAVPSDTQYF
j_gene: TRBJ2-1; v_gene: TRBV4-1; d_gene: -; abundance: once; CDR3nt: TGCGCCAGCAGCCAAGTTGGCCAGTCCCACAATGAGCAGTTCTTC; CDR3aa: CASSQVGQSHNEQFF
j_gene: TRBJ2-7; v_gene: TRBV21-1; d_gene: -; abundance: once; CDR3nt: TGTGCCAGCTATATGACAGGGCCCACCTACGAGCAGTACTTC; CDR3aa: CASYMTGPTYEQYF
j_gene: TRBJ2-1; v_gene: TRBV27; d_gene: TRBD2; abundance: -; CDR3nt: TGTGCCAGCAGTTTGGCTAGCGGGAGGGCGGGTGAGCAGTTCTTC; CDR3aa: CASSLASGRAGEQFF
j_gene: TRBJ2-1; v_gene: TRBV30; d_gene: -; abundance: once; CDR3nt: TGTGCCTGGAGTGTATCATTGGCGGGGAATGAGCAGTTCTTC; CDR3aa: CAWSVSLAGNEQFF
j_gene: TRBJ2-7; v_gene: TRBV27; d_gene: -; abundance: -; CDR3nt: TGTGCCAGCAGCAGCTCCTACGAGCAGTACTTC; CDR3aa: CASSSSYEQYF
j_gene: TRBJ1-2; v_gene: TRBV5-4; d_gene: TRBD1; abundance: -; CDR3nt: TGTGCCAGCAGCAGCAGGGACAGACCCGTTATTAAGATGTACACCTTC; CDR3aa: CASSSRDRPVIKMYTF
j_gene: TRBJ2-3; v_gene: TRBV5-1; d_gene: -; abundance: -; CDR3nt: TGCGCCAGCAGCTTGGGACAGGTTCGCACAGATACGCAGTATTTT; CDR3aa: CASSLGQVRTDTQYF
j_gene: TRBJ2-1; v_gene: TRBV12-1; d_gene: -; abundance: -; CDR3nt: TGTGCCAGCAACCTAGAGACTAGCGGGGGGGCGATCTCCTACAATGAGCAGTTCTTC; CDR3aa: CASNLETSGGAISYNEQFF
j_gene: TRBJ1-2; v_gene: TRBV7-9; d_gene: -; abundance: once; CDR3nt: TGTGCCAGCAGCTTAGGGATCGGCGGGGTTTATGGCTACACCTTC; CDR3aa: CASSLGIGGVYGYTF
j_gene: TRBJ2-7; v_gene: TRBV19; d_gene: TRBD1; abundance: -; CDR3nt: TGTGCCAGTAGTGACGGACAGGGTCGGTACGAGCAGTACTTC; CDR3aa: CASSDGQGRYEQYF
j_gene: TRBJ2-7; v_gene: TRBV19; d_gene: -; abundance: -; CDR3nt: TGTGCCAGTAGGCTAGGCCCCTCAGAACCCTACGAGCAGTACTTC; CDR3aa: CASRLGPSEPYEQYF
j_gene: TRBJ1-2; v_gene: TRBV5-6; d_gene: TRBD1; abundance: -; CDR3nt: TGTGCCAGCAGCTCCGGGACAGGGGGGAGGAGTGGCTACACCTTC; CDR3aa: CASSSGTGGRSGYTF